Presented here are 29 T cell receptor beta chains from one specimen sequenced in a study of post-analysis software for immune sequencing data (dated by TCRdb to 2014 to 2015). Library preparation employed PCR. TCRdb records Illumina HiSeq 2500 as the sequencer. To reduce PCR and sequencing biases, unique molecular identifiers were built into the TCR beta cDNA libraries. TCRdb trimmed the raw reads at Q25, called clones with MiXCR and kept productive beta chains. Records with the same CDR3 protein are collapsed into one entry carrying the most frequent genes and DNA. The sample table contains hundreds of thousands of distinct CDR3 sequences; only one count was recorded for roughly 50% of them. The top ten constitute approximately 4.5% of the sample. Which antigens these TCRs recognize remains unknown. Results the study describes overall, beyond this receptor: Four to six TRBV segments, including TRBV5-6, TRBV5-1 and TRBV20-1, were significantly more frequent in patients than controls.

The specimen sequenced was blood. These receptor sequences come from a girl aged 5 to 17 with multiple sclerosis.

This clonotype showed up just a few times. Here the CDR3 reads CASSFSSLLNGGVYTF. The CDR3 DNA sequence: TGTGCCAGCAGTTTCTCGTCGTTGCTTAACGGGGGAGTGTACACCTTC. The chain is built from TRBV27 and TRBJ1-2; TRBD1 is a possible D gene (5 bases). The V end lost 3 bases, the J end lost 11 bases, and 25 bases lay between the germline ends. Germline-derived CDR1 and CDR2 are MNHEY and SMNVEV (reference sequence). The CDR3 spans 16 residues.

This clonotype showed up just a few times. The gene calls are TRBV5-1 and TRBJ2-7; 7 bases are a match to TRBD1. The CDR3 is 14 amino acids. Germline CDR1 reads SGHRS; CDR2 reads YFSETQ. V lost 4 bases and J lost 5; bases outside the gene matches: 9. The CDR3 sequence is CASSPDRHRNEQYF. DNA for the CDR3: TGCGCCAGCAGCCCGGACAGGCATCGGAACGAGCAGTACTTC.

The gene calls are TRBV15 and TRBJ2-3; TRBD1 matches 8 bases. Per the germline V gene, CDR1 is LNHNV and CDR2 is YYDKDF (reference sequence). V lost 3 bases, J lost 2 bases, and 7 bases stayed unmatched. This CDR3 is built from 16 residues. This CDR3 is CATSSDGTGFTDTQYF. The CDR3 DNA reads TGTGCCACCAGCAGCGACGGGACAGGATTCACAGATACGCAGTATTTT.

The chain combines TRBV20-1 with TRBJ1-6; 9 nucleotides line up with TRBD1. This CDR3 region has 16 residues. V lost 2 bases to trimming and J lost 7 bases; unmatched junction nucleotides: 9. CDR1 DFQATT and CDR2 SNEGSKA come from the germline V gene (reference sequence). This chain's CDR3 is CSARSPLGTGNSPLHF. CDR3 nucleotide sequence: TGCAGTGCTAGAAGCCCACTAGGGACAGGGAATTCACCCCTCCACTTT.

The rearrangement joins TRBV3-1 to TRBJ2-7; the D is unclear. The CDR3 has 12 residues. Germline CDR1 is LGHDT and CDR2 is YNNKEL (reference sequence). V shed 1 base and J shed 7 bases, with 8 bases lying between them. This CDR3 is CASSQVHREQYF. The CDR3 DNA sequence: TGTGCCAGCAGCCAAGTCCATAGGGAGCAGTACTTC.

The chain employs TRBV6-5 and TRBJ2-6; no clear D. From germline, CDR1 is MNHEY and CDR2 SVGAGI. V dropped 4 bases and J dropped 0 bases, with 7 bases sitting between them. This CDR3 spans 15 amino acids. This CDR3 reads CASSFESSGANVLTF. The CDR3 DNA reads TGTGCCAGCAGTTTTGAGAGCTCTGGGGCCAACGTCCTGACTTTC.

The chain couples TRBV20-1 to TRBJ2-7, with 12 nucleotides matching TRBD2. The DNA end is more similar to TRBJ2-1, so the J call may be wrong. In germline, CDR1 is DFQATT, CDR2 SNEGSKA (reference sequence). The CDR3 is 15 residues long. The CDR3 is CSAYQTSGRIYEQFF. As DNA, the CDR3 is TGCAGTGCTTACCAGACTAGCGGGAGAATCTATGAGCAGTTCTTC.

The chain carries TRBV19 and TRBJ1-1; no definite D call. The CDR3 extends over 14 amino acids. Trimming removed 3 bases at V and 1 base at J, with 9 bases between. CDR1 is LNHDA, CDR2 SQIVND, per germline (reference sequence). CDR3 loop: CASSIRPGNTEAFF. The CDR3 DNA is TGTGCCAGTAGTATTCGGCCCGGGAACACTGAAGCTTTCTTT.

This rearrangement joins TRBV10-1 to TRBJ2-7; D possibly corresponds to TRBD1 (6 bases). The CDR3 consists of 15 residues. V lost 1 base, J lost 1 base, and 11 bases lay in between. Germline assignment: CDR1 WNHNN and CDR2 SYGVQD (reference sequence). CDR3 region: CASSEYQGGSYEQYF. CDR3 bases: TGCGCCAGCAGTGAGTACCAAGGGGGATCCTACGAGCAGTACTTC.

V is TRBV7-9 and J is TRBJ1-2; D ambiguous. The CDR3 contains 14 residues. Germline CDR1 reads SEHNR; CDR2 reads FQNEAQ (reference sequence). The V gene lost 0 bases and the J gene lost 8 bases, with 13 bases spanning the gap. CDR3 DNA sequence: TGTGCCAGCAGCTTAGCGTGGCGATCTGGAGGCTACACCTTC. It codes for CASSLAWRSGGYTF.

This clonotype appeared once. V usage is TRBV4-1 and J usage is TRBJ1-6; 7 bases agree with TRBD1. CDR3 size: 16 residues. Germline CDR1 is MGHRA and CDR2 is YSYEKL. Germline trimming cut 0 bases from V and 6 bases from J; bases unmatched to any gene: 5. The DNA of the CDR3 is TGCGCCAGCAGCCAAGAATTCGGGACAGTTAATTCACCCCTCCACTTT. Translating it yields CASSQEFGTVNSPLHF.

This clonotype was detected a few times. The chain carries TRBV25-1 and TRBJ2-7, with 10 bases fitting TRBD2. Germline V gives CDR1 MGHDK, CDR2 SYGVNS. The CDR3 is 15 amino acids. The V gene end was trimmed by 6 bases and the J gene end by 2 bases; junction bases not matched to a gene: 7. The CDR3 is CASSPVAGGPYEQYF. DNA for the CDR3: TGTGCCAGCAGCCCAGTAGCGGGGGGCCCCTACGAGCAGTACTTC.

V is TRBV15 and J is TRBJ1-5; TRBD1 might be the D (6 bases). V was clipped by 1 base and J by 1 base, with 23 bases between them. The CDR3 is 20 amino acids. Germline V gene data show CDR1 as LNHNV and CDR2 as YYDKDF (reference sequence). CDR3 coding DNA: TGTGCCACCAGCAGAGTCGACAGGTCCTGGAGGGCGTTAAGCAATCAGCCCCAGCATTTT. This encodes CATSRVDRSWRALSNQPQHF. The full variable domain, its missing parts supplied by reference TRBV15 and TRBJ1-5, is DAMVIQNPRYQVTQFGKPVTLSCSQTLNHNVMYWYQQKSSQAPKLLFHYYDKDFNNEADTPDNFQSRRPNTSFCFLDIRSPGLGDTAMYLCATSRVDRSWRALSNQPQHFGDGTRLSIL.

The genes are TRBV7-3 and TRBJ2-4; TRBD1 might be the D (6 bases). The DNA end favors TRBJ2-7, so the J call may be wrong. Germline V gene lookup returns CDR1 SGHTA and CDR2 FQGTGA. The CDR3 consists of 13 residues. The CDR3: CASSLTQGHEQYF. Here the CDR3 DNA reads TGTGCCAGCAGCTTAACACAGGGCCACGAGCAGTACTTC.

This chain links TRBV14 with TRBJ2-1; D gene uncertain. The J call is doubtful: the DNA matches TRBJ2-7 better. The CDR3 length is 15 residues. Germline V lookup: CDR1 SGHDN, CDR2 FVKESK. In DNA form, the CDR3 reads TGTGCCAGCAGCTTTGTCCCTTCCTCCTACAATGAGCAGTACTTC. Its translation is CASSFVPSSYNEQYF.

As concerns this clonotype: One junction end disagrees with the germline gene, perhaps due to a read error. The V gene is TRBV11-2, the J gene TRBJ2-7; the D is unclear. CDR3 size: 14 residues. Germline V gene lookup returns CDR1 SGHAT and CDR2 FQNNGV. The CDR3 nucleotides read TGTGCCGGCAGCTTATGGTCCGGGCCCTACGAGCAGTACTTC. Amino acid sequence: CAGSLWSGPYEQYF.

The gene calls are TRBV20-1 and TRBJ2-5; TRBD2 might be the D (6 bases). The CDR3 has 11 residues. The V end lost 4 bases, the J end lost 5 bases, and 8 bases lay between the germline ends. Germline-derived CDR1 and CDR2 are DFQATT and SNEGSKA (reference sequence). The CDR3 spells CSAKRGETQYF. The CDR3 nucleotides read TGCAGTGCTAAACGGGGGGAGACCCAGTACTTC.

V is TRBV7-9 and J is TRBJ1-2; possibly TRBD1 for D (6 bases). V lost 7 bases to trimming and J lost 3 bases, with 27 bases between them. Germline CDR1 and CDR2: SEHNR and FQNEAQ (reference sequence). There are 18 residues in the CDR3. The CDR3 DNA reads TGTGCCAGCACCCCGGGGGCGTCGGCAGGGGCGCAAGACTATGGCTACACCTTC. Encoded protein: CASTPGASAGAQDYGYTF.

This clonotype has a handful of counts. The V gene is TRBV12-3 or TRBV12-4, the J gene TRBJ2-1; 11 positions match TRBD2. The CDR3 covers 15 residues. After removal of 5 bases from V and 10 bases from J, the junction contained 10 bases not matched to a gene. CDR3: CASSIGTSGHREQFF. In DNA form, the CDR3 reads TGTGCCAGCAGTATCGGGACTAGCGGTCATAGGGAGCAGTTCTTC.

This clonotype was observed a few times. The DNA for the CDR3 is TGTGCCAGCAGCGTAAAAGCAGGGGACAGCCCTTATGGCTACACCTTC. Its protein is CASSVKAGDSPYGYTF. This chain links TRBV9 with TRBJ1-2; 7 nucleotides align to TRBD1. Germline V lookup: CDR1 SGDLS, CDR2 YYNGEE. The CDR3 covers 16 residues. J was trimmed by 5 bases and V by 1 base; bases with no gene match: 11.

The chain links TRBV12-3 or TRBV12-4 to TRBJ1-1; D possibly corresponds to TRBD1 (6 bases). Trimming removed 5 bases from V and 2 bases from J, with 12 bases in between. This CDR3 spans 14 amino acids. The CDR3 DNA follows: TGTGCCAGCAGTCGTGGGGGGGCCAACACTGAAGCTTTCTTT. Protein sequence: CASSRGGANTEAFF.

This sequence joins TRBV20-1 and TRBJ1-2; D call uncertain. V was cut by 5 bases and J by 5 bases, with 3 bases left in between. The germline CDR1 and CDR2 sequences are DFQATT and SNEGSKA (reference sequence). The CDR3 extends over 9 amino acids. The DNA of the CDR3 is TGCAGTGCTGGATATGGCTACACCTTC. Translating it yields CSAGYGYTF.

V usage is TRBV20-1 and J usage is TRBJ2-1; 12 bases are shared with TRBD2. The J segment lost 2 bases and the V segment lost 3 bases, leaving 8 bases of the junction unmatched. CDR1 DFQATT and CDR2 SNEGSKA come from the germline V gene (reference sequence). The CDR3 runs 17 residues. The DNA for the CDR3 is TGCAGTGCTAGTAGGGCTAGCGGGAGGGCCACCTACAATGAGCAGTTCTTC. It yields the protein CSASRASGRATYNEQFF.

V is TRBV10-3 and J is TRBJ2-5, with D uncertain. The J call may be mistaken, given a closer DNA end match to TRBJ2-7. Germline V gene lookup returns CDR1 ENHRY and CDR2 SYGVKD. CDR3 size: 14 residues. The DNA for the CDR3 is TGTGCCATCAGTGAGTCTTCGGGTGGCAACGAGCAGTACTTC. Amino acids: CAISESSGGNEQYF.

This sequence joins TRBV12-3 or TRBV12-4 and TRBJ2-3; D is tentatively TRBD1 or TRBD2 (5 bases each). V lost 2 bases and J lost 4, with 13 bases in between. CDR3 size: 15 residues. CDR3 in amino acids: CASSLWGMGADTQYF. The CDR3 DNA reads TGTGCCAGCAGTTTATGGGGTATGGGGGCAGATACGCAGTATTTT.

In its sample, this clonotype was seen a few times. This sequence joins TRBV4-1 and TRBJ1-2, with 9 nucleotides matching TRBD1. The CDR3 has 17 residues. Germline V gene lookup returns CDR1 MGHRA and CDR2 YSYEKL. Germline trimming cut 3 bases from V and 4 bases from J; bases unmatched to any gene: 12. This CDR3 reads CASSHPTGQGLFYGYTF. Here the CDR3 DNA reads TGCGCCAGCAGCCACCCCACCGGACAGGGGCTCTTCTATGGCTACACCTTC.

The V call is TRBV9, the J call TRBJ2-1; a possible D gene is TRBD2 (5 bases). With 4 bases removed from V and 4 bases from J, the gap between germline ends came to 18 bases. From germline, CDR1 is SGDLS and CDR2 YYNGEE. This CDR3 region has 16 residues. In DNA, the CDR3 is TGTGCCAGCAGCCCCGATCGACTAAAGCTTTACAATGAGCAGTTCTTC. Its protein product is CASSPDRLKLYNEQFF.

The chain is built from TRBV6-6 and TRBJ2-5; a weak D match, TRBD1 (5 bases). The end of the DNA fits TRBJ2-7 better, so the J call may be wrong. The CDR3 has 14 amino acids. Germline CDR1 is MNHNY and CDR2 is SVGAGI (reference sequence). CDR3 nucleotides: TGTGCCAGCAGTTACTCTCCAGGGCAGCACGAGCAGTACTTC. Protein: CASSYSPGQHEQYF.

The J gene is TRBJ2-7, the V gene TRBV4-1, with unresolved D. The V end lost 2 bases, the J end lost 5 bases, and 7 bases lay between the germline ends. CDR1 is MGHRA, CDR2 YSYEKL, per germline. The CDR3 is 12 amino acids. CDR3 DNA: TGCGCCAGCAGCCAACCAATGGACGAGCAGTACTTC. Encoded protein: CASSQPMDEQYF.